This T cell receptor beta chain is from a study of T cell responses to AZD1222 COVID-19 vaccine. Study as a whole: Researchers grouped second doses given at about 4 or about 12 weeks into one pool.

TCRdb's copy holds only in-frame clones and misses some; the assay was immunoSEQ multiplex PCR. Counted here are more than 95,000 clones, 89% occurring once; the ten biggest clones make up under 20%. Germline V lookup: CDR1 MDHEN, CDR2 SYDVKM. V was clipped by 3 bases and J by 4 bases, with 10 bases between them. The CDR3 is 13 residues long. The sample consisted of peripheral blood, taken on day 0 of AZD1222 vaccination. The V gene is TRBV28, the J gene TRBJ2-7, with D unresolved. The receptor's source is an adult in good health. This CDR3 reads CASSLGFGYEQYF. The CDR3 nucleotides are TGTGCCAGCAGTTTGGGGTTTGGGTACGAGCAGTACTTC.